These T cell receptor beta chains were read from a single sample in a study of Ad26.COV2.S vaccination and SARS-CoV-2 variants. The table came from immunoSEQ multiplex PCR; TCRdb's copy has only in-frame clones and leaves some out. The repertoire holds a few hundred thousand clones, with around 90% as singletons. This specimen consisted of peripheral blood, obtained in a trial of Ad26.COV2.S vaccine versus placebo. Source of these receptors: a person between 18 and 59 years old who received the Ad26.COV2.S COVID-19 vaccine or a placebo. Both conserved end residues are part of each CDR3. Each record gives: clone size, D gene, V gene, J gene, CDR3 protein, CDR3 DNA. The D gene is left open where the match is weak. Clone size appears in some rows only: once, few, many, or a class for an expanded clone.

NA	NA	TRBV30	TRBJ2-7	CAWSVPPNDEQYF	TGTGCCTGGAGTGTTCCCCCCAACGACGAGCAGTACTTC
NA	NA	TRBV4-3	TRBJ1-6	CASSQEAGVNSPLHF	TGCGCCAGCAGCCAAGAGGCAGGAGTTAATTCACCCCTCCACTTT
NA	NA	TRBV25-1	TRBJ2-7	CASSELGARPYEQYF	TGTGCCAGCAGTGAATTGGGGGCCCGGCCTTACGAGCAGTACTTC
NA	TRBD2	TRBV29-1	TRBJ2-1	CSVGSGTSTNSYNEQFF	TGCAGCGTTGGGTCCGGGACTAGCACCAACTCCTACAATGAGCAGTTCTTC
NA	NA	TRBV28	TRBJ2-7	CASQGFYSYEQYF	TGTGCCAGTCAGGGGTTTTACTCCTACGAGCAGTACTTC
NA	TRBD2	TRBV11-2	TRBJ2-7	CASSSTSGVDLEQYF	TGTGCCAGCAGCTCGACTAGCGGGGTAGACCTCGAGCAGTACTTC
NA	NA	TRBV6-1	TRBJ2-2	CASSEARGWTGELFF	TGTGCCAGCAGTGAAGCAAGGGGATGGACCGGGGAGCTGTTTTTT
once	TRBD1	TRBV18	TRBJ2-2	CASSPWQGAHTGELFF	TGTGCCAGCTCACCATGGCAGGGGGCCCACACCGGGGAGCTGTTTTTT
NA	NA	TRBV29-1	TRBJ1-4	CSVELMRDGKLFF	TGCAGCGTTGAACTTATGAGGGACGGAAAACTGTTTTTT
once	TRBD1	TRBV6-5	TRBJ1-2	CASSYDREGGYTF	TGTGCCAGCAGTTACGACAGGGAAGGCGGCTACACCTTC
NA	NA	TRBV3-1/TRBV3-2	TRBJ2-3	CASIQFGRGIRKLTDTQYF	TGTGCCAGCATCCAGTTCGGACGCGGGATACGGAAACTCACAGATACGCAGTATTTT
NA	TRBD2	TRBV2	TRBJ2-7	CASTSGSRSYEQYF	TGTGCCAGCACTAGCGGGAGCCGCTCCTACGAGCAGTACTTC
NA	NA	TRBV7-7	TRBJ2-5	CASSLDGSIKPRTQYF	TGTGCTAGCAGCTTAGACGGCTCGATAAAGCCAAGGACCCAGTACTTC
NA	TRBD2	TRBV6-5	TRBJ2-7	CASSYSGGRDYEQYF	TGTGCCAGCAGTTACTCCGGCGGGAGGGATTACGAGCAGTACTTC
NA	NA	TRBV19	TRBJ2-5	CASSSTHTIAETQYF	TGTGCCAGTAGTTCGACGCATACTATCGCAGAGACCCAGTACTTC
NA	TRBD2	TRBV10-3	TRBJ2-7	CAISESLTSNSYEQYF	TGTGCCATCAGTGAGTCGCTGACTAGCAACTCCTACGAGCAGTACTTC
once	NA	TRBV29-1	TRBJ2-7	CSVPRSWHEQYF	TGCAGCGTTCCCCGCAGTTGGCACGAGCAGTACTTC
few	TRBD1	TRBV6-2/TRBV6-3	TRBJ2-1	CASSYPQGAYNEQFF	TGTGCCAGCAGTTACCCCCAGGGGGCCTACAATGAGCAGTTCTTC
few	NA	TRBV5-4	TRBJ2-1	CASSFSESEQFF	TGTGCCAGCAGCTTTAGCGAGAGTGAGCAGTTCTTC
NA	NA	TRBV28	TRBJ2-7	CASSFGRVVYEQYF	TGTGCCAGCAGTTTCGGTAGGGTAGTGTACGAGCAGTACTTC
NA	TRBD2	TRBV16	TRBJ2-1	CASSQGRLAGGRGNEQFF	TGTGCCAGCAGCCAAGGGAGACTAGCGGGAGGGAGAGGTAATGAGCAGTTCTTC
few	TRBD1	TRBV28	TRBJ1-1	CASGIWGQGATEAFF	TGTGCCAGCGGCATTTGGGGACAGGGGGCTACTGAAGCTTTCTTT
NA	NA	TRBV6-4	TRBJ2-2	CASAREVNTGELFF	TGTGCCAGTGCCCGCGAAGTGAACACCGGGGAGCTGTTTTTT
NA	NA	TRBV18	TRBJ2-2	CASSPLAKTGDTGELFF	TGTGCCAGCTCACCACTCGCTAAGACGGGTGACACCGGGGAGCTGTTTTTT
NA	NA	TRBV5-4	TRBJ1-3	CASSLAGGSGNTIYF	TGTGCCAGCAGCTTGGCTGGGGGGTCTGGAAACACCATATATTTT
NA	TRBD1	TRBV6-5	TRBJ1-2	CASSRGQVIKHGYTF	TGTGCCAGCAGTCGCGGACAGGTGATTAAACATGGCTACACCTTC
once	TRBD2	TRBV7-2	TRBJ2-5	CASSNGTSGKETQYF	TGTGCCAGCAGCAACGGGACTAGCGGGAAAGAGACCCAGTACTTC
few	TRBD2	TRBV7-9	TRBJ2-7	CASSPGLAGDEQYF	TGTGCCAGCAGCCCCGGACTAGCGGGAGATGAGCAGTACTTC
once	TRBD2	TRBV19	TRBJ2-7	CASSRAGRSYEQYF	TGTGCCAGTAGTAGAGCGGGACGCTCCTACGAGCAGTACTTC
NA	NA	TRBV5-1	TRBJ1-1	CASSAAGPTKAWNTEAFF	TGCGCCAGCAGCGCCGCCGGGCCCACCAAGGCTTGGAACACTGAAGCTTTCTTT
NA	NA	TRBV15	TRBJ2-7	CATSRVGRDNYEQYF	TGTGCCACCAGCAGAGTGGGCCGGGACAACTACGAGCAGTACTTC
NA	TRBD2	TRBV6-2/TRBV6-3	TRBJ2-3	CASSTTSGRAPYTQYF	TGTGCCAGCAGTACCACTAGCGGGAGGGCCCCGTATACGCAGTATTTT
NA	TRBD2	TRBV2	TRBJ2-7	CASRSGLAGVSLEYEQYF	TGTGCCAGCAGGAGCGGACTAGCGGGAGTTAGTCTTGAGTACGAGCAGTACTTC
NA	NA	TRBV5-4	TRBJ2-5	CASSLDRYQETQYF	TGTGCCAGCAGCTTAGACAGGTACCAAGAGACCCAGTACTTC
NA	NA	TRBV6-5	TRBJ1-2	CASSYSPGDYGYTF	TGTGCCAGCAGTTACTCGCCGGGAGATTATGGCTACACCTTC
NA	NA	TRBV4-1	TRBJ1-5	CASSLGPYQPQHF	TGCGCCAGCAGCCTAGGGCCATATCAGCCCCAGCATTTT
few	NA	TRBV28	TRBJ2-7	CASIATTGPKYEQYF	TGTGCCAGCATCGCAACCACAGGGCCGAAGTACGAGCAGTACTTC
once	TRBD1	TRBV7-8	TRBJ2-1	CALRTGSSYNEQFF	TGTGCCCTCCGGACAGGGAGCTCCTACAATGAGCAGTTCTTC
NA	NA	TRBV3-1/TRBV3-2	TRBJ1-2	CASSQGIYGYTF	TGTGCCAGCAGCCAAGGGATCTATGGCTACACCTTC
once	TRBD1	TRBV5-1	TRBJ1-3	CASSPGQGAPNGNTIYF	TGCGCCAGCAGCCCGGGACAGGGGGCTCCTAACGGAAACACCATATATTTT
NA	NA	TRBV28	TRBJ2-1	CASSSLGLAYNEQFF	TGTGCCAGCAGTTCACTGGGACTGGCCTACAATGAGCAGTTCTTC
NA	NA	TRBV7-9	TRBJ2-3	CASRPSGSTDTQYF	TGTGCCAGCAGACCCAGCGGCAGCACAGATACGCAGTATTTT
NA	TRBD2	TRBV4-1	TRBJ2-1	CASSQEGGRGNEQFF	TGCGCCAGCAGCCAAGAGGGAGGGAGAGGCAATGAGCAGTTCTTC
NA	NA	TRBV27	TRBJ2-2	CASSPYTGELFF	TGTGCCAGCAGTCCTTACACCGGGGAGCTGTTTTTT
NA	TRBD1	TRBV18	TRBJ1-2	CASSPQTGDGYTF	TGTGCCAGCTCACCTCAGACAGGGGATGGCTACACCTTC
NA	NA	TRBV29-1	TRBJ2-3	CSVEGRGEGDTQYF	TGCAGCGTTGAAGGTCGGGGAGAGGGGGATACGCAGTATTTT